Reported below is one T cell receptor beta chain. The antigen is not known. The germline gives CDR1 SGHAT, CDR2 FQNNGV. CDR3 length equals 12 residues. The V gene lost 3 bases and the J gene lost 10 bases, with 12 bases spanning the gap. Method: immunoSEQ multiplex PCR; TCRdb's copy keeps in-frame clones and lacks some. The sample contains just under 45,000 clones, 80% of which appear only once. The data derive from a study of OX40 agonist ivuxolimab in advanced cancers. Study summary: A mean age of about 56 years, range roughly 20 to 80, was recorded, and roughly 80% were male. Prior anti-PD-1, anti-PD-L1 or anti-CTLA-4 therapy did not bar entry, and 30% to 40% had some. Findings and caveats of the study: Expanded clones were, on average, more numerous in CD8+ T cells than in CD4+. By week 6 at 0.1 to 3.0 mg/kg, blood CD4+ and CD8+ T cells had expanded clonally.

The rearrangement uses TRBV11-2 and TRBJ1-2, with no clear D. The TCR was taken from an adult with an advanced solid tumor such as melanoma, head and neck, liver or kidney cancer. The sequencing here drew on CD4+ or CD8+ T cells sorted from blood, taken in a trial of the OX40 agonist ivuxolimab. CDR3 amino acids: CASSFRERIYTF. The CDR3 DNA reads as TGTGCCAGCAGCTTCAGAGAACGGATCTACACCTTC. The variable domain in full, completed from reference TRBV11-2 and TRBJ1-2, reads EAGVAQSPRYKIIEKRQSVAFWCNPISGHATLYWYQQILGQGPKLLIQFQNNGVVDDSQLPKDRFSAERLKGVDSTLKIQPAKLEDSAVYLCASSFRERIYTFGSGTRLTVV.